Described below is a single T cell receptor beta chain sequence and its context. These data are taken from a study of T cell changes during pregnancy in multiple sclerosis. Produced via immunoSEQ multiplex PCR; TCRdb's table is partial and in-frame only. Of around 28,000 clones in the sample, around nine tenths were seen once. This CDR3 region has 13 residues. The V gene's germline CDR1 is SNHLY and CDR2 FYNNEI. V was cut by 6 bases and J by 0 bases, with 8 bases left in between. This chain connects TRBV2 to TRBJ1-1; D not certain. The sequencing here drew on CD4+ T cells from peripheral blood mononuclear cells, taken in the first trimester of pregnancy. This receptor was taken from a female donor in good health, enrolled as a control in a pregnancy study. Here the CDR3 DNA reads TGTGCCAGCAGAGAACAGTTGAACACTGAAGCTTTCTTT. This encodes CASREQLNTEAFF.